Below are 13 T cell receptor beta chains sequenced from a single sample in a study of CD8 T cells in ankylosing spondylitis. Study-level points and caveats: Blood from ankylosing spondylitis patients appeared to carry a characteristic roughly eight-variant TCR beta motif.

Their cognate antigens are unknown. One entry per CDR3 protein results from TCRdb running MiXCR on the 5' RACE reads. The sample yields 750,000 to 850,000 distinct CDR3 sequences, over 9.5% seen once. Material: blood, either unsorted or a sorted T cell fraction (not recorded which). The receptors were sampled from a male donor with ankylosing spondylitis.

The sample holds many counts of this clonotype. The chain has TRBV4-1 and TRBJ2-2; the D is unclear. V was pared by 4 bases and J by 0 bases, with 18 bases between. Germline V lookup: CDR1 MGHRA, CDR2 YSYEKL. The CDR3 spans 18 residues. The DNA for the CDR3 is TGCGCCAGCAGCCCAAAGATCGTGCCGATCCCGAACACCGGGGAGCTGTTTTTT. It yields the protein CASSPKIVPIPNTGELFF.

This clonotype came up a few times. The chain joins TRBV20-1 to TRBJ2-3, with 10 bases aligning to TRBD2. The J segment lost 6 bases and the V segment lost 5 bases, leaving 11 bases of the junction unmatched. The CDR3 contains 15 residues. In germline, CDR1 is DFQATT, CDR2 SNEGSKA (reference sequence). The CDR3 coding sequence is TGCAGTGCTGGGAGAAGCGGGGGGGCCTATGATACGCAGTATTTT. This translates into CSAGRSGGAYDTQYF.

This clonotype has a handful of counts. The CDR3 is CASKPTGRWGETQYF. CDR3 in DNA: TGCGCCAGCAAACCTACAGGGAGGTGGGGAGAGACCCAGTACTTC. The chain links TRBV5-1 to TRBJ2-5; TRBD1 or TRBD2 may be the D gene (6 bases each). The length of the CDR3 is 15 residues. Trimming cost V 6 bases and J 4 bases, with 19 bases left between them. The germline V gene encodes CDR1 SGHRS and CDR2 YFSETQ.

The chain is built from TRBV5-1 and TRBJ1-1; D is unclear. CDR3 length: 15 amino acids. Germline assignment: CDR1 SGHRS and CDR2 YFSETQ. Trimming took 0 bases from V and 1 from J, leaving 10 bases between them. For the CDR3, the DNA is TGCGCCAGCAGCTTGGACCAAATGAGGAACACTGAAGCTTTCTTT. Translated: CASSLDQMRNTEAFF. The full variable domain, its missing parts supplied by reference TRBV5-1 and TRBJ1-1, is KAGVTQTPRYLIKTRGQQVTLSCSPISGHRSVSWYQQTPGQGLQFLFEYFSETQRNKGNFPGRFSGRQFSNSRSEMNVSTLELGDSALYLCASSLDQMRNTEAFFGQGTRLTVV.

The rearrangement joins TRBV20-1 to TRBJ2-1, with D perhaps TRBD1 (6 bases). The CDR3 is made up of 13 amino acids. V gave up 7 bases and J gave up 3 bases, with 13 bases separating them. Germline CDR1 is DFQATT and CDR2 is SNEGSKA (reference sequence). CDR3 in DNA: TGCAGTGTAGGTGGGGGCAACTACAATGAGCAGTTCTTC. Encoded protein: CSVGGGNYNEQFF.

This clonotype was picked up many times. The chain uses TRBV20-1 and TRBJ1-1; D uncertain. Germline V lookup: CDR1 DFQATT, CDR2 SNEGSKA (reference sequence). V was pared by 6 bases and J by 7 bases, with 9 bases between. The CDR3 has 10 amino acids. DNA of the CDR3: TGCAGTGCCAGGCGGGTTGAAGCTTTCTTT. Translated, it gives CSARRVEAFF.

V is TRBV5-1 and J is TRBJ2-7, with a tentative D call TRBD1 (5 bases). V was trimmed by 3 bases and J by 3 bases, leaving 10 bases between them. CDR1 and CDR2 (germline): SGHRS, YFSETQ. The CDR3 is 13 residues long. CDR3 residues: CASSSSGIYEQYF. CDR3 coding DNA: TGCGCCAGCAGCTCGTCAGGGATCTACGAGCAGTACTTC.

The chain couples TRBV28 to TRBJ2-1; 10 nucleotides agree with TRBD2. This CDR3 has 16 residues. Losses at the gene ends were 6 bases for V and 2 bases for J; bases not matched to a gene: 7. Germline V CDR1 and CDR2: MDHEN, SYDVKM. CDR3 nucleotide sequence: TGTGCCAGCAGATCCTCGAGCGGGGGGGCCTACAATGAGCAGTTCTTC. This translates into CASRSSSGGAYNEQFF.

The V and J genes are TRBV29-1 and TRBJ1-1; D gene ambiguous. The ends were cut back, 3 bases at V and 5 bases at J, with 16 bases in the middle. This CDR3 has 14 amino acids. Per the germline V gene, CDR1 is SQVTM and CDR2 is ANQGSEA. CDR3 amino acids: CSVEGSRVETEAFF. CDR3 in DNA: TGCAGCGTTGAGGGATCGCGGGTGGAGACTGAAGCTTTCTTT. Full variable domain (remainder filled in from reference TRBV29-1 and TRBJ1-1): SAVISQKPSRDICQRGTSLTIQCQVDSQVTMMFWYRQQPGQSLTLIATANQGSEATYESGFVIDKFPISRPNLTFSTLTVSNMSPEDSSIYLCSVEGSRVETEAFFGQGTRLTVV.

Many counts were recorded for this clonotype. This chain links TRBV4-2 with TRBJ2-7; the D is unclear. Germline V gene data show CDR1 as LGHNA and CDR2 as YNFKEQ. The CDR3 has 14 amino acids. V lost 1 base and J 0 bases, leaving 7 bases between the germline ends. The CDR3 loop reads CASSQVDGSYEQYF. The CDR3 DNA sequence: TGTGCCAGCAGCCAAGTCGATGGCTCCTACGAGCAGTACTTC.

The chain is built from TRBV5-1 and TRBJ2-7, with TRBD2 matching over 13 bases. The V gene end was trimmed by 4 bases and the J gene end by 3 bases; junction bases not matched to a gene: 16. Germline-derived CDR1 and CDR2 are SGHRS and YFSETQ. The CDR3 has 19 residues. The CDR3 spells CASSIWSGTSGKPGYEQYF. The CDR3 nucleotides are TGCGCCAGCAGCATATGGTCGGGGACTAGCGGGAAACCGGGCTACGAGCAGTACTTC.

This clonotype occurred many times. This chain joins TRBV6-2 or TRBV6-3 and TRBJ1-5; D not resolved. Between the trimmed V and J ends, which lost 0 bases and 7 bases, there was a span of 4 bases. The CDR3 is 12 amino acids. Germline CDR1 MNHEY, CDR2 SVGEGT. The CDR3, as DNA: TGTGCCAGCAGTTACTCGAGACAGCCCCAGCATTTT. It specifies CASSYSRQPQHF.

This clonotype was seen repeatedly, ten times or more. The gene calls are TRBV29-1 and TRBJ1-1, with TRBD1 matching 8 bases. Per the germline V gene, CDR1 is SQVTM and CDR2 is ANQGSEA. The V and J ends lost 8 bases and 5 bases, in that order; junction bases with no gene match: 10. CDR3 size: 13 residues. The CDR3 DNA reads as TGCAGCTCCTCTTCACAGGGGGGGACTGAAGCTTTCTTT. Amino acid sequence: CSSSSQGGTEAFF.